The rows below give T cell receptor beta chains drawn from one sample of a study of beta chain features in type 1 diabetes. The assay was immunoSEQ multiplex PCR, and TCRdb's table has in-frame clones only and misses some. The sample lists fewer than 350,000 clones, 15% to 20% seen once, with under 0.055% in the top ten. Source material: naive CD4+ T cells from blood. These receptors were collected from a woman in her late teens or twenties in good health. The CDR3 runs from the conserved cysteine through the conserved F or W. Fields, in order: CDR3 length, J gene, V gene, CDR3 protein.

15,TRBJ1-4,TRBV2,CASSRKTGDNEKLFF
14,TRBJ1-2,TRBV6-4,CASRGYEGAGGYTF
14,TRBJ2-7,TRBV5-1,CASSPGLGSYEQYF
11,TRBJ2-7,TRBV7-2,CASSGVKEQYF
16,TRBJ2-5,TRBV4-1,CASSQDSGQGQGTQYF
13,TRBJ2-3,TRBV18,CASSPGQADTQYF
14,TRBJ2-4,TRBV7-9,CASSAGQGRDVRYF
13,TRBJ2-7,TRBV18,CASSKTGYHEQYF
19,TRBJ1-2,TRBV4-1,CASSQGGQGALKANYGYTF
14,TRBJ2-7,TRBV5-1,CASSLAGQNYEQYF
14,TRBJ2-6,TRBV6-1,CASSGGGGANVLTF
16,TRBJ2-1,TRBV7-9,CASSSNIGAGYNEQFF
15,TRBJ2-3,TRBV5-1,CASRNGPGSTDTQYF
18,TRBJ2-2,TRBV27,CASSPSGRAGGNVGELFF
16,TRBJ2-3,TRBV7-9,CASSSRGTGGADTQYF
13,TRBJ2-5,TRBV18,CASSPEGGETQYF
13,TRBJ1-5,TRBV7-2,CASSFKGGEPQHF
14,TRBJ1-1,TRBV5-1,CASSLGGLHTEAFF
12,TRBJ2-5,TRBV9,CARQGDQETQYF
15,TRBJ2-1,TRBV12-5,CASGLVAGGSDEQFF
14,TRBJ2-1,TRBV4-2,CATTPRGANNEQFF
13,TRBJ2-3,TRBV19,CASRLAGGDTQYF
13,TRBJ1-1,TRBV7-8,CASSLARQLEAFF
11,TRBJ2-7,TRBV5-4,CASSYSYEQYF
15,TRBJ1-1,TRBV4-1,CASSHQMTGDTEAFF
14,TRBJ1-1,TRBV6-5,CASSYNVPRGEAFF
14,TRBJ2-5,TRBV7-9,CASSSDRAGETQYF
14,TRBJ1-6,TRBV4-1,CASSQAGQYSPLHF
15,TRBJ1-5,TRBV5-1,CASSLDGQPNQPQHF
13,TRBJ1-3,TRBV2,CASSEGTVGTIYF
14,TRBJ1-4,TRBV23-1,CASIETGEGEKLFF
14,TRBJ2-2,TRBV7-2,CASSNQGLPGELFF
15,TRBJ1-5,TRBV30,CAWSLGIAHYQPQHF
17,TRBJ2-7,TRBV30,CAWRQGAFVGPTYEQYF
13,TRBJ2-5,TRBV2,CASRGDSPETQYF
15,TRBJ1-2,TRBV2,CASRGGLRVNYGYTF
18,TRBJ2-1,TRBV11-2,CASSLRSAPSSSYNEQFF
15,TRBJ2-7,TRBV6-5,CASSYSISRASGQYF
15,TRBJ2-6,TRBV5-1,CASSVYSSGANVLTF
14,TRBJ1-6,TRBV30,CAWKIGGGNSPLHF
13,TRBJ1-1,TRBV30,CAWSPNTASEAFF
14,TRBJ1-4,TRBV5-1,CASREGAGNEKLFF
14,TRBJ2-1,TRBV4-1,CASSQAPIGNEQFF
17,TRBJ2-3,TRBV15,CATSVLLTGTSVRTQYF
13,TRBJ2-5,TRBV6-5,CASSSGTSETQYF
15,TRBJ2-2,TRBV9,CASSVIQGSTGELFF
14,TRBJ2-7,TRBV18,CASSPGTGDREQYF
15,TRBJ1-2,TRBV4-3,CASSQEGDKNYGYTF
13,TRBJ2-5,TRBV6-6,CASSQQEGETQYF
13,TRBJ1-1,TRBV30,CAWGGVLGTEAFF
15,TRBJ2-2,TRBV23-1,CASSQSWRNTGELFF
12,TRBJ2-3,TRBV5-1,CASSLDSDTQYF
15,TRBJ2-5,TRBV5-4,CASSPGTVDQETQYF
13,TRBJ1-2,TRBV28,CASSLGQGWGYTF